A selection of T cell receptor beta chains follows, all from one sample in a study of T-cell reconstitution after alpha-beta-depleted transplantation in children. TCRdb re-called the PCR reads through MiXCR, storing one row per CDR3 protein. The top ten clones hold approximately 5% of a sample with about 830,000 distinct CDR3 sequences, roughly 16% of them seen once. This sample comprised PBMCs, mostly from graft donor cells, obtained 360 days after TCRalphabeta/CD19-depleted stem cell transplant. These receptors were taken from a male patient younger than 18 who had a stem cell transplant for acute lymphoblastic leukemia, so the T cells may come from the graft donor. CDR3s include the opening cysteine and the closing phenylalanine or tryptophan. The D gene is left open where the match is weak. Clone size appears in some rows only: once, few, many, or a class for an expanded clone.

D,size,V,J,DNA,CDR3
.,.,TRBV20-1,TRBJ2-1,TGCAGTGCTTTTGGGGGGGGCCATGAGCAGTTCTTC,CSAFGGGHEQFF
.,few,TRBV6-1,TRBJ2-2,TGTGCCAGCAGCCGGGACCATACCGGCGGGGAGCTGTTTTTT,CASSRDHTGGELFF
.,.,TRBV7-9,TRBJ2-3,TGTGCCAGCAGCCCCGGCTGGGGCGACACAGATACGCAGTATTTT,CASSPGWGDTDTQYF
.,.,TRBV25-1,TRBJ2-3,TGTGCCAGCAGTGAATACCCCTCCAGGGGCGTCAACACAGATACGCAGTATTTT,CASSEYPSRGVNTDTQYF
.,many,TRBV7-3,TRBJ2-1,TGTGCCAGCAGCTTGGGGACGGGTCCTAACAATGAGCAGTTCTTC,CASSLGTGPNNEQFF
TRBD2,few,TRBV6-5,TRBJ2-7,TGTGCCATCAGTTACTCATCATTAGCGGGACGGTATACCTACGAGCAGTACTTC,CAISYSSLAGRYTYEQYF
TRBD1,.,TRBV5-1,TRBJ2-5,TGCGCCAGCAGCTTCCCCAGGGGGACCGGCCCGTACCAAGAGACCCAGTACTTC,CASSFPRGTGPYQETQYF
TRBD2,.,TRBV10-3,TRBJ2-1,TGTGCCATCAGTGAAACTAGCGGGTCTATCTCCTACAATGAGCAGTTCTTC,CAISETSGSISYNEQFF
TRBD2,.,TRBV18,TRBJ2-1,TGTGCCAGCTCACCACCAAGGACTAGCGGGACATACAATGAGCAGTTCTTC,CASSPPRTSGTYNEQFF
.,many,TRBV12-3/TRBV12-4,TRBJ2-3,TGTGCCAGCAGCCTACATCCAGATACGCAGTATTTT,CASSLHPDTQYF
.,.,TRBV20-1,TRBJ1-4,TGCAGTGCTAGAGACGACAGCGAAAAACTGTTTTTT,CSARDDSEKLFF
TRBD1,.,TRBV6-6,TRBJ2-3,TGTGCCAGCAGTTACTCGACAGGGCTGTATTTT,CASSYSTGLYF
TRBD2,few,TRBV25-1,TRBJ2-1,TGTGCCAGCAGTGAATTAGCGGGAGTGAACTACAATGAGCAGTTCTTC,CASSELAGVNYNEQFF
.,.,TRBV5-6,TRBJ2-7,TGTGCCAGCAGCCCCCCCCCGGCCCTACCTCACGCCTACGAGCAGTACTTC,CASSPPPALPHAYEQYF
.,.,TRBV9,TRBJ2-5,TGTGCCAGCAGCGTAGTACTGGGGGCAGGAGAGACCCAGTACTTC,CASSVVLGAGETQYF
.,few,TRBV10-3,TRBJ2-1,TGTGCCATCTGGTCAAGCTCCTACAATGAGCAGTTCTTC,CAIWSSSYNEQFF
.,.,TRBV20-1,TRBJ1-5,TGCAGTGCTCGGGGTCGTTGGGGGCACTTAGACGGCAATCAGCCCCAGCATTTT,CSARGRWGHLDGNQPQHF
TRBD2,.,TRBV12-3/TRBV12-4,TRBJ2-5,TGTGCCAGCAGCTCCGGGAGCTGGCCTTTTCTAGCGGGAGGGCCGGAGACCCAGTACTTC,CASSSGSWPFLAGGPETQYF
.,.,TRBV6-5,TRBJ1-3,TGTGCCAGCAGTTACTCCATCAGGGGCTCTGGAAACACCATATATTTT,CASSYSIRGSGNTIYF
TRBD1,.,TRBV20-1,TRBJ2-3,TGCAGTGCTAGAGGGACAGGGGCGCGAGATACGCAGTATTTT,CSARGTGARDTQYF
.,.,TRBV3-1,TRBJ2-5,TGTGCCAGCAGTCGCTTCGAGGGGACAAAGGAGACCCAGTACTTC,CASSRFEGTKETQYF
.,few,TRBV11-2,TRBJ2-1,TGTGCCAGCAGCTTATGGGGCGGGAACTCCTACAATGAGCAGTTCTTC,CASSLWGGNSYNEQFF
TRBD2,.,TRBV12-3/TRBV12-4,TRBJ2-7,TGTGCCAGCCGGGGAGCGGGAGGGTCCTACGAGCAGTACTTC,CASRGAGGSYEQYF
.,.,TRBV2,TRBJ2-1,TGTGCCAGCAGCGAGACTAGTACCCTATTACTTTACAATGAGCAGTTCTTC,CASSETSTLLLYNEQFF
.,.,TRBV10-3,TRBJ2-3,TGTGCCATCAGTGTGGGCGGAAGCACAGATACGCAGTATTTT,CAISVGGSTDTQYF
.,few,TRBV9,TRBJ2-2,TGTGCCAGCAGTCACGGGTGGTCCGGGGAGCTGTTTTTT,CASSHGWSGELFF
.,.,TRBV4-1,TRBJ1-1,TGCGCCAGCAGCCAAGGAGTCGTCAGGACAATGAACACTGAAGCTTTCTTT,CASSQGVVRTMNTEAFF
TRBD1,.,TRBV12-3/TRBV12-4,TRBJ2-1,TGTGCCAGCAGTTTCATAAGACAGGGTTACAATGAGCAGTTCTTC,CASSFIRQGYNEQFF
TRBD2,.,TRBV4-2,TRBJ2-3,TGTGCCAGCAGCCAAGATTCCGCTAGCGGCTCAGATACGCAGTATTTT,CASSQDSASGSDTQYF
.,once,TRBV7-9,TRBJ2-5,TGTGCCAGCAGCCAAACGGGGACCCAGTACTTC,CASSQTGTQYF
TRBD1,.,TRBV5-1,TRBJ1-1,TGCGCCAGCAGCTCTCGGACAGGGAGGGTGAACACTGAAGCTTTCTTT,CASSSRTGRVNTEAFF
TRBD1,.,TRBV20-1,TRBJ2-2,TGCAGGGCAAGGGGACAGGAATACACCGGGGAGCTGTTTTTT,CRARGQEYTGELFF
.,.,TRBV20-1,TRBJ2-2,TGCAGTGCTAGTTTCCGGGCCACCGGGGAGCTGTTTTTT,CSASFRATGELFF
TRBD1,many,TRBV4-1,TRBJ2-1,TGCGCCAGCAGCCCCCTTGGGACAGAAACATACAATGAGCAGTTCTTC,CASSPLGTETYNEQFF
.,.,TRBV9,TRBJ2-7,TGTGCCAGCAGCGTAGCTACCCTACAGGGTACCTACGAGCAGTACTTC,CASSVATLQGTYEQYF
TRBD1,.,TRBV29-1,TRBJ2-1,TGCAGCGTTGTTAGGACAGGGATTGAGCAGTTCTTC,CSVVRTGIEQFF
.,.,TRBV20-1,TRBJ2-7,TGCAGTGCTATGCAGCACTCCTACGAGCAGTACTTC,CSAMQHSYEQYF
.,few,TRBV11-3,TRBJ2-3,TGTGCCAGCAGCTTAGGACCCTTTGAGCAGGGGGGGGATACGCAGTATTTT,CASSLGPFEQGGDTQYF
TRBD2,.,TRBV19,TRBJ2-1,TGTGCCAGTAGTATCCAGCGGGAGGCCAATGAGCAGTTCTTC,CASSIQREANEQFF
TRBD2,.,TRBV7-6,TRBJ2-5,TGTGCCAGCAGCCATCAGACTAGCGGGATTCAAGAGACCCAGTACTTC,CASSHQTSGIQETQYF
TRBD2,.,TRBV20-1,TRBJ2-7,TGCAGTGCTAGGAACCAGGGGACTAGTTACTTC,CSARNQGTSYF
.,.,TRBV20-1,TRBJ2-1,TGCAGTGCTAGGGGTACTCTAGCGTTCTCCTACAATGAGCAGTTCTTC,CSARGTLAFSYNEQFF
.,.,TRBV6-1,TRBJ2-1,TGTGCCAGCAGTGCTAGGGGCGGGGAGAATGAGCAGTTCTTC,CASSARGGENEQFF
.,many,TRBV11-3,TRBJ2-3,TGTGCCAGCAGCGAGCGTGGGGGAGATACGCAGTATTTT,CASSERGGDTQYF
.,.,TRBV12-3/TRBV12-4,TRBJ2-1,TGTGCCAGCAGTTTCCCACTATTGGCCAATGAGCAGTTCTTC,CASSFPLLANEQFF
TRBD1,.,TRBV2,TRBJ2-3,TGTGCCAGCAGGAGCCCCCTCTATGGACAGGGCCTTAGCACAGATACGCAGTATTTT,CASRSPLYGQGLSTDTQYF
TRBD2,few,TRBV7-8,TRBJ2-2,TGTGCCAGCAGCTTAGGCCGCTTAGCGGGAATGGACACCGGGGAGCTGTTTTTT,CASSLGRLAGMDTGELFF
TRBD1,many,TRBV4-2,TRBJ2-1,TGTGCCAGCAGCCAAGGGCCCCGGACAGGAGTCTACAATGAGCAGTTCTTC,CASSQGPRTGVYNEQFF
.,many,TRBV12-3/TRBV12-4,TRBJ2-5,TGTGCCAGCAGGCTACAAGAGACCCAGTACTTC,CASRLQETQYF